What follows are 29 T cell receptor beta chains derived from one specimen sequenced in a study of spatial heterogeneity in lung cancer. The time point: blood at routine non-recurrence follow-up after resection. TCRdb re-analysed the 5' RACE reads in MiXCR, keeping a single row per CDR3 protein. This table holds fewer than 20,000 distinct CDR3 sequences, about 10% found once. Sequenced material: PBMCs, taken at follow-up. The receptor source for this set is a male donor with early-stage non-small cell lung cancer.

This clonotype has at least ten counts. CDR3 sequence (DNA): TGCGCCAGCAGCGAGGGGCGCGGGGAAGGCACTGAAGCTTTCTTT. Encoded protein: CASSEGRGEGTEAFF. V is TRBV10-1 and J is TRBJ1-1; TRBD1 is a possible D gene (5 bases). The CDR3 is 15 residues long. Trimming removed 6 bases from V and 4 bases from J, with 18 bases in between. Germline V gene lookup returns CDR1 WNHNN and CDR2 SYGVQD (reference sequence).

This clonotype was detected ten times or more. The CDR3 DNA follows: TGTGCCAGCGGGGTTGGGCGCCAGGGTTATGCTTTCTTT. Protein product: CASGVGRQGYAFF. V is TRBV6-2 or TRBV6-3 and J is TRBJ1-1, with D maybe TRBD1 (5 bases). The CDR3 loop spans 13 amino acids. V lost 8 bases and J lost 11, with 21 bases in between. In germline, CDR1 is MNHEY, CDR2 SVGEGT.

Ten or more counts support this clonotype. The rearrangement uses TRBV7-2 and TRBJ2-5; D remains ambiguous. The CDR3 runs to 14 residues. Germline CDR1 and CDR2: SGHTA and FQGNSA. Trimming left V 1 base short and J 2 bases short, with 8 bases between. The CDR3 is CASSLEVGQETQYF. The CDR3 coding sequence is TGTGCCAGCAGCTTAGAGGTGGGGCAAGAGACCCAGTACTTC.

This clonotype was detected a few times. The V call is TRBV20-1, the J call TRBJ2-7; TRBD2 is a possible D gene (5 bases). The CDR3 extends over 14 amino acids. Germline V CDR1 and CDR2: DFQATT, SNEGSKA (reference sequence). Trimming shortened V by 1 base and J by 3 bases, and 13 bases separated the two germline ends. The CDR3 nucleotides are TGCAGTGCTAGAGTTGTGCCTGAGGGCTACGAGCAGTACTTC. Protein product: CSARVVPEGYEQYF.

This clonotype was observed many times. The chain carries TRBV28 and TRBJ2-3, with TRBD2 identical over 12 bases. Germline trimming cut 6 bases from V and 0 bases from J; bases unmatched to any gene: 7. The CDR3 is 17 residues long. CDR1 is MDHEN, CDR2 SYDVKM, per germline. The CDR3 sequence: CASSWLAGGKSTDTQYF. CDR3 DNA sequence: TGTGCCAGCAGCTGGCTAGCGGGAGGGAAAAGCACAGATACGCAGTATTTT.

The table lists this clonotype with a count of one. The chain uses TRBV5-1 and TRBJ2-6; no reliable D call. The germline V gene encodes CDR1 SGHRS and CDR2 YFSETQ. V gave up 0 bases and J gave up 0 bases, with 7 bases separating them. The CDR3 length is 16 residues. CDR3 protein: CASSLGRYSGANVLTF. The CDR3 bases are TGCGCCAGCAGCTTGGGACGGTACTCTGGGGCCAACGTCCTGACTTTC.

This clonotype was seen at least ten times. The chain combines TRBV11-2 with TRBJ2-3; D unresolved. The CDR3 is made up of 13 amino acids. Germline V gene lookup returns CDR1 SGHAT and CDR2 FQNNGV. The V end lost 6 bases, the J end lost 4 bases, and 11 bases lay between the germline ends. CDR3 residues: CASSLPAADTQYF. As DNA, the CDR3 is TGTGCCAGCAGTCTCCCGGCAGCAGATACGCAGTATTTT. Full variable domain (missing parts from reference TRBV11-2 and TRBJ2-3): EAGVAQSPRYKIIEKRQSVAFWCNPISGHATLYWYQQILGQGPKLLIQFQNNGVVDDSQLPKDRFSAERLKGVDSTLKIQPAKLEDSAVYLCASSLPAADTQYFGPGTRLTVL.

This clonotype was found a few times. V and J are TRBV4-2 and TRBJ1-5; 7 positions agree with TRBD1. Germline V gene lookup returns CDR1 LGHNA and CDR2 YNFKEQ. The CDR3 totals 17 residues. The V segment lost 0 bases and the J segment 3 bases; nucleotides outside the gene matches: 8. The chain's CDR3 is CASSQEYSGGYNQPQHF. The CDR3 DNA sequence: TGTGCCAGCAGCCAAGAATATTCAGGGGGATACAATCAGCCCCAGCATTTT.

The genes are TRBV3-1 and TRBJ2-4; perhaps TRBD1 as D (6 bases). The CDR3 has 16 amino acids. Trimming removed 0 bases at V and 1 base at J, with 10 bases between. Germline V gene lookup returns CDR1 LGHDT and CDR2 YNNKEL (reference sequence). CDR3 DNA: TGTGCCAGCAGCCAAGATCCGAGGGGGGCCAAAAACATTCAGTACTTC. Its translation: CASSQDPRGAKNIQYF.

This clonotype turned up a few times. The V gene is TRBV10-2, the J gene TRBJ2-1, with a weak D call TRBD2 (6 bases). CDR3 length: 16 residues. Trimming cost V 6 bases and J 0 bases, with 15 bases left between them. Germline CDR1 is WSHSY and CDR2 is SAAADI. CDR3 residues: CASSPLARSSYNEQFF. In nucleotides, the CDR3 is TGCGCCAGCAGCCCACTAGCACGGAGCTCCTACAATGAGCAGTTCTTC.

CDR3 protein: CASSEGGGASTDTQYF. CDR3 DNA: TGCGCCAGCAGTGAGGGCGGAGGCGCTAGCACAGATACGCAGTATTTT. V usage is TRBV10-1 and J usage is TRBJ2-3; TRBD2 might be the D (5 bases). Germline V CDR1 and CDR2: WNHNN, SYGVQD (reference sequence). V was cut by 2 bases and J by 0 bases, with 12 bases left in between. This CDR3 comprises 16 residues.

This clonotype was found many times. The V call is TRBV5-1, the J call TRBJ2-7, with TRBD1 identical over 9 bases. Germline loops: CDR1 SGHRS, CDR2 YFSETQ. The CDR3 is 15 amino acids. Losses at the gene ends were 0 bases for V and 7 bases for J; bases not matched to a gene: 8. The CDR3 DNA follows: TGCGCCAGCAGCTTGGGGCCGGGACAGGGTGAAGAGCAGTACTTC. Translation gives CASSLGPGQGEEQYF.

In this sample, this clonotype turned up many times. This chain links TRBV5-6 with TRBJ1-5; no reliable D call. Trimming took 2 bases from V and 3 from J, leaving 9 bases between them. Germline CDR1 SGHDT, CDR2 YYEEEE. This CDR3 has 14 residues. The CDR3: CASSLKPSNQPQHF. The CDR3 nucleotides read TGTGCCAGCAGCTTAAAGCCCTCCAATCAGCCCCAGCATTTT.

The chain uses TRBV3-1 and TRBJ2-3, with D uncertain. The CDR3 loop spans 14 amino acids. CDR1 LGHDT and CDR2 YNNKEL come from the germline V gene (reference sequence). V lost 3 bases and J lost 0, with 7 bases in between. In DNA form, the CDR3 reads TGTGCCAGCAGCCACCAGGAAAGCACAGATACGCAGTATTTT. Its protein product is CASSHQESTDTQYF.

In this sample, this clonotype turned up many times. The chain recombines TRBV20-1 with TRBJ2-7, with D tentatively TRBD1 (5 bases). Germline lookup yields CDR1 DFQATT and CDR2 SNEGSKA (reference sequence). This CDR3 comprises 13 residues. V lost 3 bases and J lost 2, with 11 bases in between. The CDR3 is CSASLREAYEQYF. In DNA form, the CDR3 reads TGCAGTGCTAGCCTCAGGGAAGCCTACGAGCAGTACTTC.

This clonotype was counted at least ten times. The chain couples TRBV7-2 to TRBJ2-5; possibly TRBD2 for D (7 bases). Trimming removed 4 bases at V and 5 bases at J, with 17 bases between. In germline, CDR1 is SGHTA, CDR2 FQGNSA. The CDR3 sequence is 15 residues long. The CDR3 coding sequence is TGTGCCAGCAGCTCCCTTGGGGGGGGCTGGGAGACCCAGTACTTC. This codes for CASSSLGGGWETQYF. The full variable domain, in which reference TRBV7-2 and TRBJ2-5 provide the parts outside the CDR3, is GAGVSQSPSNKVTEKGKDVELRCDPISGHTALYWYRQSLGQGLEFLIYFQGNSAPDKSGLPSDRFSAERTGGSVSTLTIQRTQQEDSAVYLCASSSLGGGWETQYFGPGTRLLVL.

This clonotype was counted ten times or more. The genes are TRBV3-1 and TRBJ2-2; TRBD2 matches 13 bases. Looked up from germline, CDR1 is LGHDT and CDR2 is YNNKEL (reference sequence). Losses at the gene ends were 4 bases for V and 6 bases for J; bases not matched to a gene: 11. This CDR3 region has 18 residues. In nucleotides, the CDR3 is TGTGCCAGCAGCCGAATCCCGACTAGCGGGAGGTTCGCCGGGGAGCTGTTTTTT. Residues: CASSRIPTSGRFAGELFF.

In this sample, this clonotype turned up many times. The chain uses TRBV9 and TRBJ2-3; possible D gene TRBD1, 5 bases. Trimming cost V 0 bases and J 5 bases, with 13 bases left between them. In germline, CDR1 is SGDLS, CDR2 YYNGEE. The CDR3 consists of 15 residues. The CDR3 bases are TGTGCCAGCAGCGTAGACGGCAGGGTAGGAGATACGCAGTATTTT. Protein: CASSVDGRVGDTQYF. Complete variable domain (other parts from reference TRBV9 and TRBJ2-3): DSGVTQTPKHLITATGQRVTLRCSPRSGDLSVYWYQQSLDQGLQFLIQYYNGEERAKGNILERFSAQQFPDLHSELNLSSLELGDSALYFCASSVDGRVGDTQYFGPGTRLTVL.

Ten or more counts support this clonotype. This chain joins TRBV12-3 or TRBV12-4 and TRBJ2-1; maybe TRBD2 (5 bases). V was cut by 6 bases and J by 5 bases, with 20 bases left in between. This CDR3 spans 16 amino acids. CDR3 region: CASRPSAALSHNEQFF. DNA for the CDR3: TGTGCCAGCAGGCCCTCAGCGGCCCTTAGCCACAATGAGCAGTTCTTC.

This clonotype was found a few times. The rearrangement joins TRBV9 to TRBJ2-5; 7 nucleotides agree with TRBD2. This CDR3 is 15 amino acids long. The J segment lost 1 base and the V segment lost 3 bases, leaving 6 bases of the junction unmatched. Looked up from germline, CDR1 is SGDLS and CDR2 is YYNGEE. The CDR3 here is CASSGSGRGQETQYF. DNA for the CDR3: TGTGCCAGCAGCGGCTCGGGGAGGGGCCAAGAGACCCAGTACTTC.

This clonotype was observed many times. The rearrangement links TRBV20-1 to TRBJ2-2; TRBD2 matches at 12 bases. CDR1 and CDR2 from the germline V gene are DFQATT and SNEGSKA (reference sequence). J lost 3 bases, V lost 0 bases, and 8 bases had no gene match. The CDR3 sequence is 18 residues long. The CDR3 bases are TGCAGTGCTAGAGATCGTCCGACTAGCGGGAGTTACACCGGGGAGCTGTTTTTT. This gives the protein CSARDRPTSGSYTGELFF.

The chain uses TRBV28 and TRBJ2-7; the D is unclear. CDR3 length: 14 residues. Germline V gene lookup returns CDR1 MDHEN and CDR2 SYDVKM. The ends were cut back, 2 bases at V and 2 bases at J, with 10 bases in the middle. CDR3 loop: CASSLGQPPYEQYF. For the CDR3, the DNA is TGTGCCAGCAGTTTAGGGCAGCCTCCCTACGAGCAGTACTTC.

The chain couples TRBV28 to TRBJ2-2, with D perhaps being TRBD1 or TRBD2 (6 bases each). The CDR3 contains 19 residues. Trimming left V 5 bases short and J 5 bases short, with 27 bases between. Germline-derived CDR1 and CDR2 are MDHEN and SYDVKM. The CDR3 here is CASSTSRGGLPDVTGELFF. DNA for the CDR3: TGTGCCAGCAGTACCTCCAGGGGAGGACTACCCGATGTTACCGGGGAGCTGTTTTTT. The full variable domain, with the rest looked up from reference TRBV28 and TRBJ2-2, is DVKVTQSSRYLVKRTGEKVFLECVQDMDHENMFWYRQDPGLGLRLIYFSYDVKMKEKGDIPEGYSVSREKKERFSLILESASTNQTSMYLCASSTSRGGLPDVTGELFFGEGSRLTVL.

This clonotype was counted a few times. V usage is TRBV2 and J usage is TRBJ2-7; D gene unclear. This CDR3 spans 12 amino acids. Trimming took 7 bases from V and 3 from J, leaving 10 bases between them. Germline assignment: CDR1 SNHLY and CDR2 FYNNEI. Here the CDR3 DNA reads TGTGCCAGCACCTGGCTTAGCTACGAGCAGTACTTC. Amino acid sequence: CASTWLSYEQYF.

The table lists this clonotype with a few counts. The chain links TRBV11-2 to TRBJ2-5, with D perhaps matching TRBD2 (6 bases). Trimming took off 0 bases at V and 4 bases at J, with 15 bases between the two ends. Germline values: CDR1 SGHAT, CDR2 FQNNGV. The CDR3 spans 16 residues. CDR3: CASSLDGGAGRETQYF. The DNA of the CDR3 is TGTGCCAGCAGCTTAGATGGCGGGGCGGGTCGAGAGACCCAGTACTTC.

This clonotype was found a few times. The chain employs TRBV7-2 and TRBJ2-7; the match to TRBD2 covers 8 bases. This CDR3 is built from 14 residues. The V gene end was trimmed by 2 bases and the J gene end by 7 bases; junction bases not matched to a gene: 7. Looked up from germline, CDR1 is SGHTA and CDR2 is FQGNSA. CDR3: CASSLLGLAGEQYF. The CDR3 nucleotides read TGTGCCAGCAGCTTACTTGGACTAGCTGGGGAGCAGTACTTC.

This chain connects TRBV12-3 or TRBV12-4 to TRBJ1-5; unclear D gene. This CDR3 is built from 15 residues. V was cut by 6 bases and J by 2 bases, with 14 bases left in between. The CDR3 sequence is CASSPASEGNQPQHF. CDR3 bases: TGTGCCAGCAGCCCCGCCTCGGAGGGCAATCAGCCCCAGCATTTT.

This clonotype appeared a single time. This rearrangement joins TRBV12-3 or TRBV12-4 to TRBJ2-1, with D possibly being TRBD2 (5 bases). CDR3 length equals 16 residues. Trimming shortened V by 2 bases and J by 8 bases, and 19 bases separated the two germline ends. CDR3 nucleotides: TGTGCCAGCAGTTTACAACCGGGTGGGATCGGGGATGAGCAGTTCTTC. Encoded protein: CASSLQPGGIGDEQFF.

This clonotype appeared many times. CDR3 in amino acids: CASWTPRQGLNTEAFF. The CDR3 coding sequence is TGTGCCAGCTGGACCCCTCGACAGGGCCTGAACACTGAAGCTTTCTTT. The rearrangement links TRBV11-2 to TRBJ1-1, with 7 nucleotides matching TRBD1. There are 16 residues in the CDR3. Germline lookup yields CDR1 SGHAT and CDR2 FQNNGV. The J segment lost 0 bases and the V segment lost 8 bases, leaving 12 bases of the junction unmatched.